Listed here are 11 T cell receptor beta chains from one sample, sequenced in a study of T cell repertoires in aging, cancer and after chemotherapy. The template was genomic DNA from peripheral blood, not RNA. A mixed TRB-A/B primer pool amplified rearranged TRB by multiplex touch-down PCR. TCRdb called the multiplex PCR reads again in MiXCR, with one record for every CDR3 protein. The data contain some 19,000 distinct CDR3 sequences, less than 45% of them singletons. The source material was blood. The receptors come from a human donor with a solid tumor.

The chain couples TRBV5-1 to TRBJ1-4, with 8 bases identical to TRBD1. With 2 bases clipped from V and 8 bases from J, the junction kept 5 bases outside the gene matches. In germline, CDR1 is SGHRS, CDR2 YFSETQ. The CDR3 sequence is 14 residues long. This chain's CDR3 is CASSLGQGKEKLFF. In DNA form, the CDR3 reads TGCGCCAGCAGCTTAGGACAGGGCAAGGAAAAACTGTTTTTT.

By share, this clonotype ranks as medium-sized. V and J are TRBV6-1 and TRBJ2-1; 10 bases fit TRBD2. The CDR3 has 15 amino acids. Germline CDR1 MNHNS, CDR2 SASEGT. Trimming took 3 bases from V and 7 from J; bases not matched to a gene: 6. Here the CDR3 reads CASSERTSGINEQFF. The CDR3 DNA is TGTGCCAGCAGTGAGAGGACTAGCGGAATAAATGAGCAGTTCTTC.

The genes are TRBV19 and TRBJ2-5, with 8 positions matching TRBD1. CDR1 LNHDA and CDR2 SQIVND come from the germline V gene (reference sequence). CDR3 length: 15 amino acids. The ends lost 3 bases at V and 1 base at J; junction bases unmatched: 4. For the CDR3, the DNA is TGTGCCAGTAGTATCCCCGGGACAGGCCAAGAGACCCAGTACTTC. Amino acid sequence: CASSIPGTGQETQYF.

J is TRBJ1-1 and V is TRBV6-2 or TRBV6-3; 9 nucleotides line up with TRBD1. V gave up 6 bases and J gave up 3 bases; unmatched junction bases: 5. The CDR3 is made up of 14 amino acids. Germline lookup yields CDR1 MNHEY and CDR2 SVGEGT. The chain's CDR3 is CASRRQGVDTEAFF. DNA of the CDR3: TGTGCCAGCAGGAGACAGGGGGTTGACACTGAAGCTTTCTTT.

This chain uses TRBV20-1 with TRBJ2-1; a weak D match, TRBD1 (5 bases). CDR3 length equals 12 residues. CDR1 is DFQATT and CDR2 is SNEGSKA in the germline V gene (reference sequence). V lost 0 bases to trimming and J lost 12 bases, with 12 bases between them. The CDR3 spells CSARERQLVQFF. The CDR3 region has the DNA TGCAGTGCTAGAGAAAGACAGCTTGTGCAGTTCTTC.

Note on this clonotype: This may come from a read error, since a much larger clone is one base off. The rearrangement uses TRBV7-9 and TRBJ2-3; no definite D call. The CDR3 has 13 amino acids. V lost 1 base and J lost 0, with 2 bases in between. Germline V CDR1 and CDR2: SEHNR, FQNEAQ (reference sequence). CDR3: CASSLDSTDTQYF. CDR3 nucleotide sequence: TGTGCCAGCAGCTTAGATAGCACAGATACGCAGTATTTT. Full variable domain (outside the CDR3, taken from reference TRBV7-9 and TRBJ2-3): DTGVSQNPRHKITKRGQNVTFRCDPISEHNRLYWYRQTLGQGPEFLTYFQNEAQLEKSRLLSDRFSAERPKGSFSTLEIQRTEQGDSAMYLCASSLDSTDTQYFGPGTRLTVL.

V and J are TRBV7-2 and TRBJ2-7, with D perhaps matching TRBD1 or TRBD2 (6 bases each). Germline CDR1 reads SGHTA; CDR2 reads FQGNSA. V gave up 3 bases and J gave up 2 bases, with 17 bases separating them. The CDR3 runs 16 residues. This chain's CDR3 is CASSFHLEGDTYEQYF. For the CDR3, the DNA is TGTGCCAGCAGCTTCCACTTGGAGGGGGACACCTACGAGCAGTACTTC.

The J gene is TRBJ2-7, the V gene TRBV7-9; 9 nucleotides match TRBD2. The V and J ends lost 5 bases and 2 bases, in that order; junction bases with no gene match: 4. The CDR3 has 14 residues. Germline V gives CDR1 SEHNR, CDR2 FQNEAQ (reference sequence). CDR3 loop: CASSLGLAAYEQYF. The CDR3 DNA sequence: TGTGCCAGCAGCCTGGGACTAGCAGCCTACGAGCAGTACTTC.

The chain is built from TRBV24-1 and TRBJ2-3; the D gene is possibly TRBD2 (5 bases). The CDR3 is made up of 12 amino acids. Germline V gene data show CDR1 as KGHDR and CDR2 as SFDVKD. Trimming left V 0 bases short and J 9 bases short, with 6 bases between. The CDR3 nucleotides read TGTGCCACCAGTGATTTGGGGGAGACGCAGTATTTT. Translated: CATSDLGETQYF.

The genes are TRBV12-3 or TRBV12-4 and TRBJ1-1, with D possibly TRBD1 on 5 matching bases. The CDR3 sequence is 13 residues long. V shed 1 base and J shed 7 bases, with 10 bases lying between them. Here the CDR3 reads CASSLVGGIEAFF. CDR3 nucleotide sequence: TGTGCCAGCAGTTTAGTCGGGGGAATTGAAGCTTTCTTT.

This rearrangement joins TRBV24-1 to TRBJ1-1; D is perhaps TRBD1 (6 bases). The length of the CDR3 is 14 residues. V lost 5 bases and J 9 bases, leaving 18 bases between the germline ends. The germline CDR1 and CDR2 sequences are KGHDR and SFDVKD. CDR3 loop: CATSGAGYGDKAFF. In DNA form, the CDR3 reads TGTGCCACCAGTGGGGCCGGGTATGGGGACAAAGCTTTCTTT.